This T cell receptor (beta chain) was captured by sequencing in a study of naive and memory T cell subsets. The sample holds many counts of this clonotype. Its antigen is unidentified. The beta constant-region primer was an equimolar mix of two oligonucleotides covering TRBC1 and TRBC2. Four rounds of PCR amplified the ligated cDNA using nested alpha and beta constant-region primers plus SP2. MiXCR was run by TCRdb on the UMI-ligation and nested PCR reads, yielding one entry per CDR3 protein. The table lists around 140,000 distinct CDR3 sequences, about 23% of them singletons. Study results and caveats: Especially in CD8 cells, naive repertoires contained a few larger clonotypes, possibly CD45RA-re-expressing memory cells. Over 85% of naive TCR sequences appeared only once, unlike memory subsets.

The CDR3 consists of 15 residues. Germline CDR1 reads MNHEY; CDR2 reads SMNVEV (reference sequence). Trimming pared 3 bases from V and 2 bases from J, leaving 13 bases between. The sequencing input was naive CD4+ T cells from blood. This clonotype was obtained from a human donor in good health. V gene TRBV27 combines with J gene TRBJ2-5; D is undetermined. CDR3 DNA: TGTGCCAGCAGTTTTGGAGCAGAGAGACAAGAGACCCAGTACTTC. The encoded protein is CASSFGAERQETQYF.